This TCR beta chain emerged from a study of blood T cells in healthy people across ages. Study-wide results and limits: Observed TCR beta diversity per million T cells went down as age went up. This fall followed a roughly linear course with age. Using unsorted PBMCs precluded a conclusive naive versus antigen-experienced comparison.

Details on this clonotype: The target antigen is unknown.

Peripheral blood samples of around 9.5 milliliters were drawn from each donor. Each sample yielded at least 6.5 million isolated PBMCs. Germline V gene lookup returns CDR1 SGHRS and CDR2 YFSETQ. The CDR3 consists of 15 residues. V lost 5 bases and J 0 bases, leaving 11 bases between the germline ends. It was with a sample-barcoded 5' primer and a J-beta primer mix that a second PCR of roughly 7 to 12 cycles was run. One entry per CDR3 protein results from TCRdb running MiXCR on the 5' RACE reads. Here the sample spans 650,000 to 800,000 distinct CDR3 sequences, under 45% being singletons. J is TRBJ2-2 and V is TRBV5-1, with D maybe TRBD1 (5 bases). Source material: blood. This clonotype was sampled from a man aged 55 to 69 in good health. The CDR3: CASSPDSSNTGELFF. Here the CDR3 DNA reads TGCGCCAGCAGTCCTGACAGCTCGAACACCGGGGAGCTGTTTTTT.